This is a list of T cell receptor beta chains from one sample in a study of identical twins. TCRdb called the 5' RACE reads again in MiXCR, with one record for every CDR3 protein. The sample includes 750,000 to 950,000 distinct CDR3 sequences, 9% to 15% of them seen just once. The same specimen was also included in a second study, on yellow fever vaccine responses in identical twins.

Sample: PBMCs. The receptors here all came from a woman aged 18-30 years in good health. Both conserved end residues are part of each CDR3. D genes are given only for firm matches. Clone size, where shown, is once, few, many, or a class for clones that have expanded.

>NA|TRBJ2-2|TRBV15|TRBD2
TGTGCCACCAGCAGAGTTATGGCTAGCGGGAACACCGGGGAGCTGTTTTTT
CATSRVMASGNTGELFF
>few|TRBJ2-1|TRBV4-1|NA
TGCGCCAGCAGCCATAGAGCGGCGAACAGCTACAATGAGCAGTTCTTC
CASSHRAANSYNEQFF
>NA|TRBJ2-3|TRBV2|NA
TGTGCCAGCAGTCCGGGACCCGGGAGCGATACGCAGTATTTT
CASSPGPGSDTQYF
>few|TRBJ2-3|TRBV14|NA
TGTGCCAGCAGCCAAGATGTAGCAGATACGCAGTATTTT
CASSQDVADTQYF
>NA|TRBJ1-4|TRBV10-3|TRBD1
TGTGCCACCCGGGACAGGGTTGAAAAACTGTTTTTT
CATRDRVEKLFF
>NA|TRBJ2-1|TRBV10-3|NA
TGTGCCATCAGTGGGCAGGGAGTCTACAATGAGCAGTTCTTC
CAISGQGVYNEQFF
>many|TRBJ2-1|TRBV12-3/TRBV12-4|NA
TGTGCCAGCAGTTTAGCGGGGGGGCTTGTTGAGCAGTTCTTC
CASSLAGGLVEQFF
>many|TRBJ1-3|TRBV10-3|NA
TGTGCCATCAGTGACAAGGAAGTCTCTGGAAACACCATATATTTT
CAISDKEVSGNTIYF
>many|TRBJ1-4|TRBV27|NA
TGTGCCAGCAGGGGACCTCTTGAAAAACTGTTTTTT
CASRGPLEKLFF
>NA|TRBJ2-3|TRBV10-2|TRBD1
TGCGCCAGCAGAACGGGACAGGCTAGCACAGATACGCAGTATTTT
CASRTGQASTDTQYF
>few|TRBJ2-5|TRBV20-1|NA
TGCAGTGCTAGTGGGGCAGGGAGCCAAGAGACCCAGTACTTC
CSASGAGSQETQYF
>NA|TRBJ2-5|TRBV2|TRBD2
TGTGCCAGCAGAGGGACTATGGGAGAGACCCAGTACTTC
CASRGTMGETQYF
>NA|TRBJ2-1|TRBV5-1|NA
TGCGCCAGCAGCACGGGATTCGTGGGAGAGGATGAGCAGTTCTTC
CASSTGFVGEDEQFF
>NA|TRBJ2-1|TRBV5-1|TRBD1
TGCGCCAGCAGCTACGGACAGGGATACAATGAGCAGTTCTTC
CASSYGQGYNEQFF
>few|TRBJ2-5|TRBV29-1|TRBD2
TGCAGCGTTACCGGGACTAGCACAGAGACCCAGTACTTC
CSVTGTSTETQYF
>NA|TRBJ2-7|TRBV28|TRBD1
TGTGCCAGCACCAAGGGACAGGCCTACGAGCAGTACTTC
CASTKGQAYEQYF
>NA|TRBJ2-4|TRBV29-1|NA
TGCAGCGTAGCCCAGAACCCCAAAAACATTCAGTACTTC
CSVAQNPKNIQYF
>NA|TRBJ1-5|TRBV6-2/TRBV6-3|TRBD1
TGTGCCAGCAGTTACCCGAGACAGGGGGGCAATCAGCCCCAGCATTTT
CASSYPRQGGNQPQHF
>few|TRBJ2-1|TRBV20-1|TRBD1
TGCAGTACCTCCGGGACAGGGTCCTACAATGAGCAGTTCTTC
CSTSGTGSYNEQFF
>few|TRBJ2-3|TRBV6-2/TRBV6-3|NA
TGTGCCAGCACCCTACGCCTAGAAGCAGATACGCAGTATTTT
CASTLRLEADTQYF
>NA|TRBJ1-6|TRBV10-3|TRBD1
TGTGCCATCAGTGGGCCGGGACAGGGGAATTCACCCCTCCACTTT
CAISGPGQGNSPLHF
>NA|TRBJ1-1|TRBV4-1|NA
TGCGCCAGCAGCCAAGAGGGGGCGGGAACTGAAGCTTTCTTT
CASSQEGAGTEAFF
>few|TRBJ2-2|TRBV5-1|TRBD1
TGCGCCAGCAGCGGGCGACAGGGGAGCTTCAACACCGGGGAGCTGTTTTTT
CASSGRQGSFNTGELFF
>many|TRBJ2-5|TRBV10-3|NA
TGTGCCACCCGCTTTCAATCGAGAGAGACCCAGTACTTC
CATRFQSRETQYF
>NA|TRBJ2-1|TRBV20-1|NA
TGCAGTGCTAGGGGGTTTAGGGACAATGAGCAGTTCTTC
CSARGFRDNEQFF
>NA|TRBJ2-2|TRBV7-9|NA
TGTGCCAGCAGCTTTGGCGACCCCGGGGAGCTGTTTTTT
CASSFGDPGELFF
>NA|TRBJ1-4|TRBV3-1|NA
TGTGCCAGCAGCCAAGTGACAGTGGGGGAAAAACTGTTTTTT
CASSQVTVGEKLFF
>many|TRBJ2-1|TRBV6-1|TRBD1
TGTGCCAGCAGAAACACAGGGGACAGGTACAATGAGCAGTTCTTC
CASRNTGDRYNEQFF
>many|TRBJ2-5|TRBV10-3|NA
TGTGCCATCAGTGAGGAGGCAGAGACCCAGTACTTC
CAISEEAETQYF
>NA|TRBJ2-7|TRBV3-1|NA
TGTGCCAGCAGCCAAGTAGCAGTTCCGATAAGTATCTACGAGCAGTACTTC
CASSQVAVPISIYEQYF
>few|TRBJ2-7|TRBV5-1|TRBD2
TGCGCCAGCAGCTCAACTAGCGGGAGGGCCAACGAGCAGTACTTC
CASSSTSGRANEQYF
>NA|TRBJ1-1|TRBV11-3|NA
TGTGCCAGCAGCCTCACCGGGACGGCTGAAGCTTTCTTT
CASSLTGTAEAFF
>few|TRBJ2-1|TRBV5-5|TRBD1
TGTGCCAGCAGGCACAAACCGGGACAGGGTCACAATGAGCAGTTCTTC
CASRHKPGQGHNEQFF
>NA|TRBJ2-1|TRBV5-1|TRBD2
TGCGCCAGCAGCAGGACTAGCGGGGTGACCAATGAGCAGTTCTTC
CASSRTSGVTNEQFF
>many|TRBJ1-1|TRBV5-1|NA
TGCGCCAGCAGCCCTGGGGCGGGCATGAACACTGAAGCTTTCTTT
CASSPGAGMNTEAFF
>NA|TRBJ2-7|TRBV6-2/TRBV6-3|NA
TGTGCCAGCAGTTACCTCAGAAGGGGTCACCCCCTCTACTACTACTACGAGCAGTACTTC
CASSYLRRGHPLYYYYEQYF
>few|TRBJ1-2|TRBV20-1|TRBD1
TGCAGGACAGGACAGGACTACTATGGCTACACCTTC
CRTGQDYYGYTF
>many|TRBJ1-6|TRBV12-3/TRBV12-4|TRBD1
TGTGCCAGCAGTGGACAGGGAACCATTTATAATTCACCCCTCCACTTT
CASSGQGTIYNSPLHF
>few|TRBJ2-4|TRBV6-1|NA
TGTGCCAGCACCCCTTCGGCGGGGGCGGGAAACATTCAGTACTTC
CASTPSAGAGNIQYF
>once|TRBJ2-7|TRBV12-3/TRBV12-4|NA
TGTGCCAGCAGTTTATACGGGGGTGGGTTCGAGCAGTACTTC
CASSLYGGGFEQYF
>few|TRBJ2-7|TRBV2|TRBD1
TGTGCCAACGCTAGACGGGCCATGGACAGGGCTTCCTACGAGCAGTACTTC
CANARRAMDRASYEQYF
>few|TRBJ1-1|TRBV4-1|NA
TGCGCCAGCAGCCAAGACCTGGGGTCAGATCACGGTGAAGCTTTCTTT
CASSQDLGSDHGEAFF
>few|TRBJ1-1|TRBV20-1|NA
TGCAGTGCCCCTGCCCAGGGAGGCACTGAAGCTTTCTTT
CSAPAQGGTEAFF